This TCR beta chain is from a study of beta chain features in type 1 diabetes. Worth noting for this clone: Its ends do not fully match the called genes, so a read error is possible. The same CDR3 can be traced to other DNA sequences in this sample.

All of the isolated RNA was reverse transcribed, so expressed TCRB transcripts were sequenced. Sequencing used immunoSEQ multiplex PCR; TCRdb keeps in-frame clones, though not all of them. Found here are hundreds of thousands of clones, roughly 15% of them singletons; the top ten hold 0.02% to 0.025%. Germline loops: CDR1 SGHTA, CDR2 FQGNSA. The CDR3 runs to 13 residues. The V call is TRBV7-2, the J call TRBJ2-7, with D perhaps matching TRBD1 (5 bases). Sequenced sample: naive CD4+ T cells from blood. This receptor was taken from a woman aged 18-29 years in good health. DNA for the CDR3: TGTGCCAGCAGTCGACAGACCCCCTACGAACAGTACTTC. Translated: CASSRQTPYEQYF.